These T cell receptor beta chains were read from a single sample in a study of T cell repertoires in ileal Crohn's disease. Data came from immunoSEQ multiplex PCR; TCRdb stores just in-frame clones and leaves some out. The profile shows about 62,000 clones, about 88% of them singletons. Sequences were obtained from ileal tissue. These receptors came from an adult with Crohn's disease. The CDR3 runs from the conserved cysteine through the conserved F or W. D genes are given only for firm matches. Where a row states a size, it is once, few, many or the class of an expanded clone; other rows omit it.

j_call: TRBJ1-3; d_call: NA; v_call: TRBV30; clone_size: NA; cdr3_nt: TGTGCCTGGAACCCTATTTCGGGAGGAAACACCATATATTTT; cdr3_aa: CAWNPISGGNTIYF
j_call: TRBJ1-1; d_call: NA; v_call: TRBV5-1; clone_size: NA; cdr3_nt: TGCGCCAGCAGCTTGTCGGCGACAGGGAACACTGAAGCTTTCTTT; cdr3_aa: CASSLSATGNTEAFF
j_call: TRBJ2-1; d_call: TRBD2; v_call: TRBV7-6; clone_size: NA; cdr3_nt: TGTGCCAGCAGCGCGCGACTAGCGGGGGACTACAATGAGCAGTTCTTC; cdr3_aa: CASSARLAGDYNEQFF
j_call: TRBJ1-4; d_call: TRBD1; v_call: TRBV19; clone_size: NA; cdr3_nt: TGTGCCAGTAGGGGACAGCTTGAAAAACTGTTTTTT; cdr3_aa: CASRGQLEKLFF
j_call: TRBJ1-2; d_call: TRBD1; v_call: TRBV13; clone_size: NA; cdr3_nt: TGTGCCAGCAGCTTAGACAGGGGGCATGGCTACACCTTC; cdr3_aa: CASSLDRGHGYTF
j_call: TRBJ1-3; d_call: NA; v_call: TRBV28; clone_size: NA; cdr3_nt: TGTGCCAGCAGCAACTCGGGGGGAAACACCATATATTTT; cdr3_aa: CASSNSGGNTIYF
j_call: TRBJ1-2; d_call: NA; v_call: TRBV19; clone_size: NA; cdr3_nt: TGTGCCAGTAGTATCGCATCCGGGAGTGACTATGGCTACACCTTC; cdr3_aa: CASSIASGSDYGYTF
j_call: TRBJ1-1; d_call: NA; v_call: TRBV7-8; clone_size: NA; cdr3_nt: TGTGCCAGCAGCTTAATTGGGGGGAGGTTTAGCACTGAAGCTTTCTTT; cdr3_aa: CASSLIGGRFSTEAFF
j_call: TRBJ1-1; d_call: NA; v_call: TRBV27; clone_size: NA; cdr3_nt: TGTGCCAGCAGTACCCCGACAATGAACACTGAAGCTTTCTTT; cdr3_aa: CASSTPTMNTEAFF
j_call: TRBJ1-1; d_call: NA; v_call: TRBV27; clone_size: NA; cdr3_nt: TGTGCCAGCAGTGTCAGGGGAGCGAACACTGAAGCTTTCTTT; cdr3_aa: CASSVRGANTEAFF
j_call: TRBJ2-1; d_call: NA; v_call: TRBV13; clone_size: once; cdr3_nt: TGTGCCAGCAGCGAAAACATGAATGAGCAGTTCTTC; cdr3_aa: CASSENMNEQFF
j_call: TRBJ1-1; d_call: TRBD1; v_call: TRBV19; clone_size: NA; cdr3_nt: TGTGCCAGTAAGGGACAGGGTATCACTGAAGCTTTCTTT; cdr3_aa: CASKGQGITEAFF
j_call: TRBJ2-3; d_call: NA; v_call: TRBV4-3; clone_size: once; cdr3_nt: TGCGCCAGCAGCCAGTGGCGGGCCACAGATACGCAGTATTTT; cdr3_aa: CASSQWRATDTQYF
j_call: TRBJ1-6; d_call: NA; v_call: TRBV13; clone_size: NA; cdr3_nt: TGTGCCACCCAGGGGAATAATTCACCCCTCCACTTT; cdr3_aa: CATQGNNSPLHF
j_call: TRBJ2-5; d_call: TRBD2; v_call: TRBV5-6; clone_size: NA; cdr3_nt: TGTGCCAGCAGCTTGGCGGCGGGGGGATCTGACTTC; cdr3_aa: CASSLAAGGSDF
j_call: TRBJ1-5; d_call: NA; v_call: TRBV30; clone_size: NA; cdr3_nt: TGTGCCTGGGGCAGGGTGAACAATCAGCCCCAGCATTTT; cdr3_aa: CAWGRVNNQPQHF
j_call: TRBJ2-5; d_call: TRBD1; v_call: TRBV5-4; clone_size: NA; cdr3_nt: TGTGCCAGCAGCTCTCCACGGGACAGGGGGCAAGAGACCCAGTACTTC; cdr3_aa: CASSSPRDRGQETQYF
j_call: TRBJ1-1; d_call: NA; v_call: TRBV4-1; clone_size: once; cdr3_nt: TGCGCCAGCAGCCAAGTCCAGGGCCGCACTGAAGCTTTCTTT; cdr3_aa: CASSQVQGRTEAFF
j_call: TRBJ1-1; d_call: NA; v_call: TRBV18; clone_size: NA; cdr3_nt: TGTGCCAGCTCACCTCCGGGGGACACTGAAGCTTTCTTT; cdr3_aa: CASSPPGDTEAFF
j_call: TRBJ2-3; d_call: TRBD1; v_call: TRBV5-4; clone_size: NA; cdr3_nt: TGTGCCAGCAGCTCCCCACGACAGGGTAGCACAGATACGCAGTATTTT; cdr3_aa: CASSSPRQGSTDTQYF
j_call: TRBJ1-6; d_call: NA; v_call: TRBV5-4; clone_size: NA; cdr3_nt: TGTGCCAGCAGCTTGGTATCAGATAATTCACCCCTCCACTTT; cdr3_aa: CASSLVSDNSPLHF
j_call: TRBJ1-1; d_call: TRBD1; v_call: TRBV2; clone_size: NA; cdr3_nt: TGTGCCAGCAGCGGTCGGACAGGGAGTCTAGAAGCTTTCTTT; cdr3_aa: CASSGRTGSLEAFF
j_call: TRBJ2-5; d_call: TRBD2; v_call: TRBV7-9; clone_size: NA; cdr3_nt: TGTGCCAGCAGCTTAGGTCTAGCGGGATCGTGGGAGACCCAGTACTTC; cdr3_aa: CASSLGLAGSWETQYF
j_call: TRBJ2-1; d_call: TRBD2; v_call: TRBV5-1; clone_size: NA; cdr3_nt: TGCGCCAGCATCCCCCCCGGGACTAGCGGGAGACAGTTCTTC; cdr3_aa: CASIPPGTSGRQFF
j_call: TRBJ1-1; d_call: NA; v_call: TRBV5-1; clone_size: NA; cdr3_nt: TGCGCCAGCAGCGGACATTCCATGAACACTGAAGCTTTCTTT; cdr3_aa: CASSGHSMNTEAFF
j_call: TRBJ1-4; d_call: TRBD1; v_call: TRBV6-5; clone_size: NA; cdr3_nt: TGTGCCAGCAGTTACTCCGCGGGACAGGGGGGAGAAAAACTGTTTTTT; cdr3_aa: CASSYSAGQGGEKLFF
j_call: TRBJ1-2; d_call: NA; v_call: TRBV5-4; clone_size: once; cdr3_nt: TGTGCCAGCAGCTCGTTACAGGGTGACTATGGCTACACCTTC; cdr3_aa: CASSSLQGDYGYTF
j_call: TRBJ2-3; d_call: NA; v_call: TRBV5-1; clone_size: once; cdr3_nt: TGCGCCAGCAGCTTGGGCGGACAAAACACAGATACGCAGTATTTT; cdr3_aa: CASSLGGQNTDTQYF
j_call: TRBJ2-6; d_call: NA; v_call: TRBV5-5; clone_size: NA; cdr3_nt: TGTGCCAGCAGCCCTCGACCAGAGGGCTCTGGGGCCAACGTCCTGACTTTC; cdr3_aa: CASSPRPEGSGANVLTF
j_call: TRBJ1-1; d_call: NA; v_call: TRBV5-4; clone_size: once; cdr3_nt: TGTGCCAGCAGCTATTTAACTGAAGCTTTCTTT; cdr3_aa: CASSYLTEAFF
j_call: TRBJ2-5; d_call: TRBD2; v_call: TRBV29-1; clone_size: NA; cdr3_nt: TGCAGCGCTGATAGGGCGGGAGGGCGTCAAGAGACCCAGTACTTC; cdr3_aa: CSADRAGGRQETQYF
j_call: TRBJ2-7; d_call: NA; v_call: TRBV30; clone_size: NA; cdr3_nt: TGTGCCTGGAGCGTCCGCTCCTACGAGCAGTACTTC; cdr3_aa: CAWSVRSYEQYF
j_call: TRBJ1-5; d_call: NA; v_call: TRBV7-9; clone_size: once; cdr3_nt: TGTGCCAGCAGCTGGGACGGGAGGGATCAGCCCCAGCATTTT; cdr3_aa: CASSWDGRDQPQHF
j_call: TRBJ1-5; d_call: NA; v_call: TRBV5-8; clone_size: NA; cdr3_nt: TGTGCCAGCAGCCCAGGGGACCTAAATCAGCCCCAGCATTTT; cdr3_aa: CASSPGDLNQPQHF
j_call: TRBJ2-1; d_call: NA; v_call: TRBV5-6; clone_size: NA; cdr3_nt: TGTGCCAGCAGGTCCGGGTTCGGGAGTAAGAATGAGCAGTTCTTC; cdr3_aa: CASRSGFGSKNEQFF
j_call: TRBJ1-1; d_call: NA; v_call: TRBV28; clone_size: NA; cdr3_nt: TGTGCCAGCAGTTCCGGCCCCGAGGAATTCTTT; cdr3_aa: CASSSGPEEFF
j_call: TRBJ2-5; d_call: NA; v_call: TRBV27; clone_size: NA; cdr3_nt: TGTGCCAGCAGTCTTGAACCTGACAGCCTCCAAGAGACCCAGTACTTC; cdr3_aa: CASSLEPDSLQETQYF
j_call: TRBJ2-1; d_call: NA; v_call: TRBV30; clone_size: NA; cdr3_nt: TGTGCCTGGAGTGCTGAGAGCTCCTACAATGAGCAGTTCTTC; cdr3_aa: CAWSAESSYNEQFF